The T cell receptor beta chain under discussion was sequenced for a study of T cells expressing NK-cell markers. Across the whole study: Eight donors were sequenced, seven testing HCMV-seropositive and one testing seronegative.

Study results and caveats: There were a handful of donors in whom these clonotypes also led the CD3+CD56-NKG2C+ fraction.

UMIs accompanied the 5'RACE template switching by which TCR beta cDNA was made. From the 5' RACE reads, TCRdb lists one entry per CDR3 protein and no DNA. In total, the table holds some 600,000 distinct CDR3 sequences. On this clonotype: Its antigen is undetermined.

Germline V gene sequence: CDR1 SGHRS, CDR2 YFSETQ. The CDR3 spans 18 residues. V usage is TRBV5-1 and J usage is TRBJ2-3; absent DNA, TCRdb's TRBD2 call cannot be checked. The sequence derives from a man aged 18 to 30 in good health. Sequenced material: blood T cells: a sorted CD56 or NKG2C T cell subset, CD4+ or CD8+ T cells, or bulk PBMC T cells (not recorded which). The CDR3 here is CASSLELGTSGRRDTQYF.